The sequence of this T cell receptor (beta chain) was determined in a study of T cell changes during pregnancy in multiple sclerosis. V lost 1 base and J lost 6, with 16 bases in between. Germline CDR1 reads PRHDT; CDR2 reads FYEKMQ (reference sequence). CDR3 length: 15 amino acids. Method: immunoSEQ multiplex PCR; TCRdb's copy keeps in-frame clones and lacks some. The table has more than 55,000 clones, less than 95% seen once. The source was peripheral blood, collected in the third trimester of pregnancy. The rearrangement joins TRBV13 to TRBJ2-7; D gene ambiguous. This sequence was found in a female donor in good health, enrolled as a control in a pregnancy study. CDR3 sequence (DNA): TGTGCCAGCAGCTTAGTAGAGTCCAGGAATGGCGAGCAGTACTTC. Amino acids: CASSLVESRNGEQYF.